The subject of this entry is one T cell receptor beta chain. It lacks a known antigen. A much larger clonotype is one base distant, so this may be a read error. This CDR3 fails to terminate in the conserved phenylalanine or tryptophan, so it likely reflects a read error. This sample stems from a study of molecular identifiers for immune sequencing clone quantification (dated by TCRdb to between 2018 and 2020). About the study as a whole: In a replicate experiment, RNA from approximately 22,000 or 94,000 naive CD8 T cells was split into five aliquots, four of which were sequenced. This methods study used CD8 T cells to benchmark TCR RNA copy counting and molecular-identifier clustering-based TCR repertoire sequencing (MIDCIRS).

Naive CD8 T cell libraries were made from roughly 20,000 to 1,000,000 sorted cells using 10%, 30% or 50% of purified RNA. Naive CD8 T cells were FACS-sorted as CD8+CD4-CCR7+CD45RA+ on a BD FACSAria II into RLT Plus buffer. To test detection sensitivity, Jurkat RNA equal to over nine TCR copies was added to samples of 20,000-1,000,000 naive CD8 T cells. Enrichment of CD8 T cells was done with RosetteSep CD8+ T Cell Enrichment Cocktail plus Ficoll-Paque, and ACK red cell lysis came afterward. Overall results and qualifications from the work: Modeling indicated 2.5 to 3.5 TCR RNA copies recovered per cell, compared with 9 to 10 by digital PCR, which implies a capture efficiency of around 31%. When barcode sub-clustering was left out, chimeric consensus sequences inflated TCR diversity, with chimeras reaching as high as 47%. Even against a background of approximately 1 million naive CD8 T cells, spiked-in Jurkat TCR RNA amounting to a single cell's worth was reported to be detectable. Identical TCR molecules sharing a barcode could cause highly expanded clone sizes to be underestimated. In CMV-specific effector cells, over 99% of molecules were held by clones above 20 RNA copies, whereas under 1% of molecules were held by such clones in naive cells. Naive libraries contained spiked-in Jurkat TCR RNA (around eleven copies' worth), which is not part of the donor repertoire.

Libraries were prepared through PCR. The reads were generated on an Illumina HiSeq 4000. Bulk TCR libraries were made following a previously described method, with the TCR primers given in Table S5. Purification of total RNA was performed with the Qiagen AllPrep DNA/RNA kit. Before any analysis, reads coming from multiple sequencing runs of the same library were combined into one pool. Per the authors' processing: Reads were retained only if their TCR constant sequence matched exactly, and those retained reads were trimmed to 150 nt and grouped according to their 12-nt molecular barcodes. Reads in each barcode group were sub-clustered using a 15% Levenshtein threshold, and a quality-weighted consensus sequence was built for each RNA molecule. Non-functional sequences were excluded, and lower-count sequences lying one edit away from another sequence were also excluded. Based on a fit of two negative binomial distributions, barcode sub-clusters having less than 20% of the maximum read count were discarded. Using fastp trimming at Q25 and MiXCR clonotype assembly, TCRdb reanalyzed the public sequencing data and kept in-frame beta chains. Each record represents a unique CDR3 protein, reported with the most common genes and DNA among its rows. Clone size and V and J calls follow TCRdb, not the original study. The sample profile shows approximately 54,000 distinct CDR3 sequences; approximately 25% of them were found once. Under 2% of the sample belongs to the ten largest clones.

The CDR3 spans 14 amino acids, including both terminal residues. CDR3 DNA is the only sequence kept; it has 42 bases, read in frame from the first base. Trimming accounts for 5 bases at V and 0 bases at J, while the number of junction bases matched to no gene is 4. The germline V gene (reference sequence) supplies CDR1 LNHNV and CDR2 YYDKDF. The specimen was naive CD8+ T cells from blood, with Jurkat cell RNA spiked in. This sample's cell subset or site label indicates: FACS-sorted CD8+CD4-CCR7+CD45RA+ naive T cells. The chain is assembled from TRBV15 and TRBJ2-7, with TRBD1 identical over 7 junction bases. This TCR derives from a human donor in good health. Some libraries in this study had Jurkat cell RNA spiked in. The CDR3 here reads CATSRRDSSYEQYL. At the DNA level, the sequence is TGTGCCACCAGCCGCAGGGACAGCTCCTACGAGCAGTACCTC.